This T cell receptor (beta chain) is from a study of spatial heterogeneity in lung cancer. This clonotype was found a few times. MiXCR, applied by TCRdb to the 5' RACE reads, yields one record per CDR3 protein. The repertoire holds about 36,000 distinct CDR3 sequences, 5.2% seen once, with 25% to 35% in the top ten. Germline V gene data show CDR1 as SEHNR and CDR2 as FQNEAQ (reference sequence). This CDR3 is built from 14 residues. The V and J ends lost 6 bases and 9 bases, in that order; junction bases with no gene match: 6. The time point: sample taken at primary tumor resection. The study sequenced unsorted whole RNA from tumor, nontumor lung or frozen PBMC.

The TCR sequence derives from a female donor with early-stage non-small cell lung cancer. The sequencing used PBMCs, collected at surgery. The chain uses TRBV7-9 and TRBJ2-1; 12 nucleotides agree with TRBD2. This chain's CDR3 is CASRTSGSGSEQFF. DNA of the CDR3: TGTGCCAGCAGGACTAGCGGGAGTGGGAGTGAGCAGTTCTTC.